This TCR beta chain derives from a study of blood T cell repertoires in COVID-19. Produced via immunoSEQ multiplex PCR; TCRdb's table is partial and in-frame only. The data show roughly 25,000 clones, around 91% seen once. The receptor was isolated from an older man with acute or convalescent COVID-19. Specimen: peripheral blood.

CDR3 residues: CASSLDRGSYEQYF. CDR3 in DNA: TGTGCCAGCAGCCTCGACAGGGGGTCCTACGAGCAGTACTTC. This sequence joins TRBV3-1 (or the pseudogene TRBV3-2) and TRBJ2-7; the match to TRBD1 covers 9 bases. Per germline, CDR1 LGHDT and CDR2 YNNKEL (reference sequence). Trimming cost V 4 bases and J 1 base; bases outside gene matches: 2. CDR3 length: 14 amino acids.